This T cell receptor beta chain was recorded in a study of spatial heterogeneity in lung cancer. Overall study context: Sequencing consistently turned up more beta-chain sequences than alpha-chain sequences.

TCRdb recomputed calls from the 5' RACE reads with MiXCR, one row per CDR3 protein. The profile shows about 11,000 distinct CDR3 sequences, over 9.5% of them singletons. Regarding time point: blood at routine non-recurrence follow-up after resection. Whole RNA from tumor, nontumor lung or frozen PBMC was sequenced unsorted. This clonotype was seen at least ten times. The source of this sequence is a female donor with early-stage non-small cell lung cancer. Sequenced material: PBMCs, taken at follow-up.

The CDR3 loop reads CASSFSGGPNQPQHF. In DNA, the CDR3 is TGTGCCAGCAGCTTTTCAGGGGGCCCGAATCAGCCCCAGCATTTT. This chain joins TRBV5-8 and TRBJ1-5; TRBD1 matches at 8 bases. Trimming at V came to 2 bases and at J to 4 bases, leaving 5 bases not matched to a gene. CDR3 size: 15 residues. The germline V gene encodes CDR1 SGHTS and CDR2 YDEGEE.